The clone carrying this T cell receptor beta chain appeared many times. Its antigen is unidentified. This sample is part of a study of identical twins. Study-wide points: Cord blood beta clonotypes that were abundant carried fewer insertions, and memory repertoires showed no such trend. The study drew conclusions from cross-sectional statistical analysis, not from following the same donors.

TCRdb passed the 5' RACE reads through MiXCR, listing each CDR3 protein once. The data contain about 280,000 distinct CDR3 sequences, under 9% of them singletons. CDR3 length: 14 residues. Losses at the gene ends were 11 bases for V and 3 bases for J; bases not matched to a gene: 11. Germline V gene lookup returns CDR1 LNHDA and CDR2 SQIVND (reference sequence). The sample also formed part of further work on yellow fever vaccine responses in identical twins. That source notes: Twins showed a vaccine T cell response that reportedly seemed partly convergent, partly personalized.

This clonotype originated in a young woman in good health. Sequenced material: memory (CD45RO+) T cells sorted from blood. This chain connects TRBV19 to TRBJ2-5, with 8 nucleotides matching TRBD2. DNA of the CDR3: TGTGCCTCACGCCGGGAACTAGCGGAAGAGACCCAGTACTTC. It translates to CASRRELAEETQYF.